This is a list of T cell receptor beta chains from one sample in a study of cytomegalovirus exposure and HLA in healthy donors. Here immunoSEQ multiplex PCR was the method, and the copy in TCRdb shows in-frame clones only, minus some. The profile covers tens of thousands of clones, with roughly 78% appearing a single time and approximately 9.8% taken by the ten largest. Sequencing was performed on PBMCs. The origin of the receptors is a man aged 40-55 years in good health and CMV-seronegative. CDR3s include the opening cysteine and the closing phenylalanine or tryptophan. The D gene is left open where the match is weak. The listing skips clone size in some rows; elsewhere it reads once, few, many or a size class.

V	D	size	J	CDR3	DNA
TRBV5-5	.	few	TRBJ1-3	CASSLVDSGNTIYF	TGTGCCAGCAGCTTGGTAGATTCTGGAAACACCATATATTTT
TRBV27	.	many	TRBJ1-5	CASSIGGNQPQHF	TGTGCCAGCAGTATAGGGGGCAATCAGCCCCAGCATTTT
TRBV5-1	TRBD2	.	TRBJ2-1	CASSLTPSTIMSGRNNNEQFF	TGCGCCAGCAGCTTGACACCGTCTACTATAATGAGCGGGAGGAATAACAATGAGCAGTTCTTC
TRBV2	TRBD1	once	TRBJ1-2	CASSLGQVGDTF	TGTGCCAGCAGCCTGGGACAGGTCGGCGACACCTTC
TRBV7-9	TRBD2	.	TRBJ2-7	CASSLVAGGPNSYEQYF	TGTGCCAGCAGCTTGGTTGCGGGGGGCCCCAACTCCTACGAGCAGTACTTC
TRBV10-3	.	.	TRBJ2-4	CAISEAAKNIQYF	TGTGCCATCAGTGAGGCGGCCAAAAACATTCAGTACTTC
TRBV18	TRBD2	.	TRBJ2-1	CASSPPGLAGGVDEQFF	TGTGCCAGCTCACCTCCTGGACTAGCGGGAGGTGTCGATGAGCAGTTCTTC
TRBV19	.	once	TRBJ2-2	CASTSSGQNTGELFF	TGTGCCAGTACCTCGTCCGGACAGAACACCGGGGAGCTGTTTTTT
TRBV11-3	.	.	TRBJ2-1	CASSQKMDEQFF	TGTGCCAGCAGCCAGAAAATGGATGAGCAGTTCTTC
TRBV5-1	TRBD2	.	TRBJ2-1	CASTGTSGASGEQFF	TGCGCCAGCACCGGGACTAGCGGGGCGTCCGGTGAGCAGTTCTTC
TRBV19	.	.	TRBJ1-1	CASSNEQGFSRWTEAFF	TGTGCCAGTAGCAACGAACAGGGTTTCAGTAGGTGGACTGAAGCTTTCTTT
TRBV7-9	.	.	TRBJ2-3	CASSPGNLGTDTQYF	TGTGCCAGCAGCCCAGGGAATTTGGGCACAGATACGCAGTATTTT
TRBV6-5	.	.	TRBJ1-1	CASSWEGYGNTEAFF	TGTGCCAGCAGTTGGGAGGGTTACGGGAACACTGAAGCTTTCTTT
TRBV27	TRBD2	.	TRBJ2-7	CASSAYSGAYYEQYF	TGTGCCAGCAGTGCTTATAGCGGGGCTTACTACGAGCAGTACTTC
TRBV28	.	.	TRBJ2-1	CASSPIELRTYNEQFF	TGTGCCAGCAGTCCAATAGAGCTAAGAACCTACAATGAGCAGTTCTTC
TRBV11-2	.	.	TRBJ1-6	CASSSGYNSPLHF	TGTGCCAGCAGCTCAGGGTATAATTCACCCCTCCACTTT
TRBV2	TRBD2	once	TRBJ2-3	CASSDTGGWRGGADTQYF	TGTGCCAGCAGCGACACTGGGGGGTGGCGGGGGGGTGCAGATACGCAGTATTTT
TRBV5-1	.	.	TRBJ2-7	CASSQGGYEQYF	TGCGCCAGCAGCCAAGGGGGTTACGAGCAGTACTTC
TRBV6-1	TRBD1	few	TRBJ2-2	CASSEGDREAGELFF	TGTGCCAGCAGTGAAGGGGACAGGGAGGCCGGGGAGCTGTTTTTT